A selection of T cell receptor beta chains follows, all from one sample in a study of response to subunit inactivated influenza vaccine. TCRdb processed the RT-PCR reads anew with MiXCR; each CDR3 protein has one entry. The table has about 500,000 distinct CDR3 sequences, about 15% seen once; the top ten hold 2.5% to 3.5%. The sample in question was CD4+ T cells sorted from PBMCs, obtained less than 30 months after vaccination. These receptors all stem from a man between 50 and 69 years old who received an inactivated influenza vaccine. Both conserved end residues are part of each CDR3. D genes are given only for firm matches. Clone size is shown for a subset of rows, as once, few, many or a class of expanded clone.

few 15 TRBJ2-3 TRBV5-8 . TGTGCCAGCAGCTTGGCCGGGGCACTTGTGGATACGCAGTATTTT CASSLAGALVDTQYF
few 20 TRBJ2-1 TRBV20-1 TRBD2 TGCAGTGCTAGAGTAACTGGACTAGCGGGAGGGTTGAGCTCCTACAATGAGCAGTTCTTC CSARVTGLAGGLSSYNEQFF
few 14 TRBJ2-7 TRBV12-3/TRBV12-4 . TGTGCCAGCACACACATAGGGGAGTCCTACGAGCAGTACTTC CASTHIGESYEQYF
. 14 TRBJ1-2 TRBV19 TRBD1 TGTGCCAGCAGACAGGGAGGCGTCAACTATGGCTACACCTTC CASRQGGVNYGYTF
few 16 TRBJ2-3 TRBV6-4 . TGTGCCAGCAGTGAATGGGCTAGCGCCCTTTTCGATACGCAGTATTTT CASSEWASALFDTQYF
many 16 TRBJ2-7 TRBV5-1 . TGCGCCAGCAGCTCATCTCCGGGACATCCTTCCTACGAGCAGTACTTC CASSSSPGHPSYEQYF
few 17 TRBJ2-7 TRBV28 . TGTGCCAGCAGATACCAAGACCCAAGTTTGAGCTCCTACGAGCAGTACTTC CASRYQDPSLSSYEQYF
. 14 TRBJ2-6 TRBV28 . TGTGCCAGCACTCGAAACTCTGGGGCCAACGTCCTGACTTTC CASTRNSGANVLTF
. 21 TRBJ2-1 TRBV3-1 TRBD2 TGTGCCAGCAGCCAAGTCCCACCCGGACTAGCGGGACCCAGCTCCTACAATGAGCAGTTCTTC CASSQVPPGLAGPSSYNEQFF
. 14 TRBJ1-4 TRBV24-1 . TGTGCCACCAGTGCTTCAGGGGCGGATGAAAAACTGTTTTTT CATSASGADEKLFF
few 13 TRBJ2-3 TRBV11-3 . TGTGCCAGCAGCTTACCACCCGCGGATACGCAGTATTTT CASSLPPADTQYF
few 13 TRBJ2-7 TRBV28 . TGTGCCAGCAGTTCTGAACAGAACAACGAGCAGTACTTC CASSSEQNNEQYF
many 14 TRBJ2-3 TRBV20-1 . TGCAGTGCTAGAGATCCGGGGGGCACAGATACGCAGTATTTT CSARDPGGTDTQYF
. 19 TRBJ1-6 TRBV6-2/TRBV6-3 . TGTGCCAGCAGTCCCATAAGGGGCAGTAAGAAGAGGAATAATTCACCCCTCCACTTT CASSPIRGSKKRNNSPLHF
. 17 TRBJ2-7 TRBV20-1 . TGCAGTGCTGGAGGGTCAGGGGAAGGATCCTGGGCCTACGAGCAGTACTTC CSAGGSGEGSWAYEQYF
. 12 TRBJ2-1 TRBV6-6 . TGTGCCAGCAGTTACGGTCCGAGTGAGCAGTTCTTC CASSYGPSEQFF
. 15 TRBJ2-5 TRBV7-2 . TGTGCCAGCAGCAAAGACCGGGAACAGACAGAGACCCAGTACTTC CASSKDREQTETQYF
. 14 TRBJ2-7 TRBV7-8 TRBD1 TGTGCCAGCAGCTTAGTAGGGACAGGAGAAGAGCAGTACTTC CASSLVGTGEEQYF
. 14 TRBJ1-6 TRBV4-2 . TGTGCCAGCAGCCAAGAACGGGGTAATTCACCCCTCCACTTT CASSQERGNSPLHF
few 15 TRBJ2-1 TRBV7-2 TRBD2 TGTGCCAGCAGCCGGACTAGCGGGGGGGCCGGTGAGCAGTTCTTC CASSRTSGGAGEQFF
. 16 TRBJ2-7 TRBV6-2/TRBV6-3 TRBD1 TGTGCCAGCAGTTATGGGACAGGGAAACCTACCTACGAGCAGTACTTC CASSYGTGKPTYEQYF
. 15 TRBJ2-1 TRBV18 TRBD2 TGTGCCAGCTCAAGGGACTACCTCTCCTACAATGAGCAGTTCTTC CASSRDYLSYNEQFF
. 14 TRBJ2-7 TRBV11-2 TRBD1 TGTGCCAGCAGCTTAATCAGGGGGCGCCACGAGCAGTACTTC CASSLIRGRHEQYF
few 15 TRBJ2-5 TRBV6-1 . TGTGCCAGCAGTAGGGACGCGAATGACTGGGTGACCCAGTACTTC CASSRDANDWVTQYF
many 17 TRBJ1-2 TRBV4-3 . TGCGCCAGCAGCCAAGAATTGCCGCTTGCAAGTAACTATGGCTACACCTTC CASSQELPLASNYGYTF
. 20 TRBJ2-6 TRBV6-7 . TGTGCCAGCAGTCTCACAGGGTCCCCGTTCGATCACTCTGGGGCCAACGTCCTGACTTTC CASSLTGSPFDHSGANVLTF
. 11 TRBJ1-4 TRBV28 . TGTGCCACCAGGGGTAATGAAAAACTGTTTTTT CATRGNEKLFF
few 18 TRBJ2-2 TRBV3-1 TRBD1 TGTGCCAGCTGCCAAGAGGGGTGCTGGGACAGGGGGTCCGGGGAGCTGTTTTTT CASCQEGCWDRGSGELFF
many 16 TRBJ2-2 TRBV5-5 TRBD1 TGTGCCAGCAGCAAAGACAGGGTACTCAACACCGGGGAGCTGTTTTTT CASSKDRVLNTGELFF
. 16 TRBJ2-5 TRBV12-3/TRBV12-4 . TGTGCCAGCAGTTTAAGGGCCGCAGGGTGGTCGGAGACCCAGTACTTC CASSLRAAGWSETQYF
medium-sized 14 TRBJ2-3 TRBV20-1 TRBD1 TGCAGTGCTAGAAGGACAGGGATCACAGATACGCAGTATTTT CSARRTGITDTQYF
. 19 TRBJ2-3 TRBV20-1 TRBD2 TGCAGTGCCGACCTTGGGCTAGCGGGGGCTCAATCAAACACAGATACGCAGTATTTT CSADLGLAGAQSNTDTQYF
many 14 TRBJ2-3 TRBV5-1 . TGCGCCAGCAGCTTGGGGAGCGACGCAGATACGCAGTATTTT CASSLGSDADTQYF
few 14 TRBJ2-2 TRBV4-3 . TGCGCCAGCAGCCAAGGACCAGCCACCGGGGAGCTGTTTTTT CASSQGPATGELFF
. 15 TRBJ2-7 TRBV3-1 . TGTGCCAGCAGCCAATCCGCGGGCCCTGGCTCCGAGCAGTACTTC CASSQSAGPGSEQYF
. 13 TRBJ1-6 TRBV4-3 . TGCGCCAGCAGCCAAGACCGTCGGGGGACCCTCCACTTT CASSQDRRGTLHF
. 13 TRBJ1-1 TRBV10-3 . TGTGCCATCAGTAGAGAGGGGGACACTGAAGCTTTCTTT CAISREGDTEAFF
. 14 TRBJ2-1 TRBV20-1 . TGCAGTGCTGTAATAGGTGGGAGCGGAGATGAGCAGTTCTTC CSAVIGGSGDEQFF
. 14 TRBJ1-3 TRBV27 . TGTGCCAGCAGTTTATCCGGGGGCGGAAACACCATATATTTT CASSLSGGGNTIYF
. 13 TRBJ2-5 TRBV12-3/TRBV12-4 . TGTGCCAGCAGTTTTACTGGGAAAGAGACCCAGTACTTC CASSFTGKETQYF
. 17 TRBJ1-4 TRBV5-6 TRBD1 TGTGCCAGCAGCGCACAGGGACAGGGTGCAACTAATGAAAAACTGTTTTTT CASSAQGQGATNEKLFF
. 15 TRBJ2-2 TRBV12-3/TRBV12-4 TRBD2 TGTGCCAGCAGTTTAGGGCTAGCGGGAGCCGGGGAGCTGTTTTTT CASSLGLAGAGELFF
. 12 TRBJ1-2 TRBV29-1 . TGCAGCGTTGAGGGGAGCCGCTATGGCTACACCTTC CSVEGSRYGYTF
few 12 TRBJ2-1 TRBV5-1 . TGCGCCAGCAGCCTGGGGTGGGGGGAGCAGTTCTTC CASSLGWGEQFF
few 16 TRBJ2-1 TRBV3-1 TRBD2 TGTGCCAGCAGCCCCTCTCGCGGGAGTATCTACAATGAGCAGTTCTTC CASSPSRGSIYNEQFF
many 15 TRBJ2-3 TRBV7-2 TRBD2 TGTGCCAGCAGCTTTGGCCTAGCGGGCGGAGATACGCAGTATTTT CASSFGLAGGDTQYF
. 15 TRBJ1-3 TRBV9 . TGTGCCAGCAGCGTAGCGGCAGGGCCTGGAAACACCATATATTTT CASSVAAGPGNTIYF
. 14 TRBJ1-1 TRBV18 . TGTGCCAGCTCACCTTTGACAGGGAACACTGAAGCTTTCTTT CASSPLTGNTEAFF
few 19 TRBJ1-5 TRBV24-1 . TGTGCCACCAGTGATTCGGAGCGGGCGGGCGGAACCGGGAGGCAGCCCCAGCATTTT CATSDSERAGGTGRQPQHF
few 16 TRBJ2-5 TRBV5-6 TRBD2 TGTGCCAGCAGCTTCGGACTAGCGGGTTCAAAAGAGACCCAGTACTTC CASSFGLAGSKETQYF
. 18 TRBJ2-5 TRBV14 TRBD2 TGTGCCAGCAGCCAAGATTACTCGACTAGCGGACTCCAAGAGACCCAGTACTTC CASSQDYSTSGLQETQYF
few 16 TRBJ2-1 TRBV2 TRBD1 TGTGCCAGCAGTGAAGGACAGGGGGCGTCCTACAATGAGCAGTTCTTC CASSEGQGASYNEQFF
many 14 TRBJ2-1 TRBV15 . TGTGCCACCAGCAGGAGCGGGTCTTACAATGAGCAGTTCTTC CATSRSGSYNEQFF